This record looks at one T cell receptor (beta chain) sequence and its context. Its antigen is unidentified. Libraries were prepared by immunoSEQ multiplex PCR; TCRdb keeps only in-frame clonotypes and omits some of them. The sample gives tens of thousands of clones, 70% to 90% of which show up once; about a tenth is in the top ten. This CDR3 has 14 residues. J lost 4 bases, V lost 3 bases, and 1 base had no gene match. The germline V gene encodes CDR1 SNHLY and CDR2 FYNNEI. The sample originates from a study of T cell responses to AZD1222 COVID-19 vaccine. Findings and caveats of the study: Most donors were white British and more were female, and clonal diversity was possibly underestimated. At study baseline, merely six AZD1222 recipients were seropositive.

The clonotype originates from an adult in good health. This specimen was peripheral blood, taken on day 0 of AZD1222 vaccination. The chain uses TRBV2 and TRBJ1-5, with 9 positions matching TRBD1. The CDR3 nucleotides read TGTGCCAGCAGTGACGGGACAGGGAATCAGCCCCAGCATTTT. Amino acid sequence: CASSDGTGNQPQHF. Supplemented by reference TRBV2 and TRBJ1-5, the full variable domain reads EPEVTQTPSHQVTQMGQEVILRCVPISNHLYFYWYRQILGQKVEFLVSFYNNEISEKSEIFDDQFSVERPDGSNFTLKIRSTKLEDSAMYFCASSDGTGNQPQHFGDGTRLSIL.